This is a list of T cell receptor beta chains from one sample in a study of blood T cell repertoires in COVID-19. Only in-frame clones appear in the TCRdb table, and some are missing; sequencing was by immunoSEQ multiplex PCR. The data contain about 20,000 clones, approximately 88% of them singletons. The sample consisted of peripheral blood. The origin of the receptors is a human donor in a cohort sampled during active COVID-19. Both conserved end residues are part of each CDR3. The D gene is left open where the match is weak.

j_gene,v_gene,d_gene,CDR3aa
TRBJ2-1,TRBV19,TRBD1,CASKNLGTGGSSSYNEQFF
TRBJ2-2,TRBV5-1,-,CASSPPREELFF
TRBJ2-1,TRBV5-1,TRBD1,CASSLAQGVYNEQFF
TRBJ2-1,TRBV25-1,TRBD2,CASSDTSGPMEQFF
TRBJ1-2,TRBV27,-,CATGPVRNRVNYGYTF
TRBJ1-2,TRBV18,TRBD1,CASSPPMGQGVGYTF
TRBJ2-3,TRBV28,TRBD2,CASSLLAGGVTDTQYF
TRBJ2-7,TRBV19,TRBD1,CASLGQGASEQYF
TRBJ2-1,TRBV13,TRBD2,CASSLGWTSGVYNEQFF
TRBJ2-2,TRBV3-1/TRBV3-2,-,CASSQVRALDDTGELFF
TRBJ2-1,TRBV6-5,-,CAWGGPIDSSEQFF
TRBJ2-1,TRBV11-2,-,CAHIGGTRQNNEQFF
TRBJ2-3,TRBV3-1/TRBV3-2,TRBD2,CASSQQPGGEVGTQYF
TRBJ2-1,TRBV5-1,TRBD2,CASSLGGLAGNEQFF
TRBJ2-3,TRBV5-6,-,CASSLLARGSTDTQYF
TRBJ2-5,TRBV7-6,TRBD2,CASSAIAGGVQETQYF
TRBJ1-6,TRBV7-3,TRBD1,CASSSLPVTGGTVGAPLHF
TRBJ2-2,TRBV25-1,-,CASSELGRTNTGELFF
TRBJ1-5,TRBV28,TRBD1,CASRLSTGGVRQPQHF
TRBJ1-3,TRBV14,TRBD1,CASSQLQGGSGNTIYF
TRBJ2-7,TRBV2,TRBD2,CASSREGRLAGGPREQYF
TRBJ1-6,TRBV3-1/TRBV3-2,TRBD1,CASSQTGQGISPLHF
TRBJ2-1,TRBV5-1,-,CASSLVSAPGNEQFF
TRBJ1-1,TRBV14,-,CASSRLGNTEAFF
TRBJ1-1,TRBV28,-,CASSFFGGQGGDFRMNTEAFF
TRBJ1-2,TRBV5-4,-,CASSSSGGWGYTF
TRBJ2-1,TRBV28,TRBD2,CASSPTSGSTPGSSYNEQFF
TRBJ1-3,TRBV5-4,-,CASSFEGAGNTIYF
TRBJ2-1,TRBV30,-,CASGGATNEQFF
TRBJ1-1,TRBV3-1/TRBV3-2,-,CASSLSGTKNTEAFF
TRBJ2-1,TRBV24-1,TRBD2,CATSDNPPGLAGANEQFF
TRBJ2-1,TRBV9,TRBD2,CASSVVGLGYNEQFF
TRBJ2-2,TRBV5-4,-,CASSLSQGNTGELFF
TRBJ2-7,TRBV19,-,CASSWAPAPYEQYF
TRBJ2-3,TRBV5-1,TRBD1,CASSLGTGRTDTQYF
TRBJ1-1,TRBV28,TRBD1,CASSSPYWDSEAFF